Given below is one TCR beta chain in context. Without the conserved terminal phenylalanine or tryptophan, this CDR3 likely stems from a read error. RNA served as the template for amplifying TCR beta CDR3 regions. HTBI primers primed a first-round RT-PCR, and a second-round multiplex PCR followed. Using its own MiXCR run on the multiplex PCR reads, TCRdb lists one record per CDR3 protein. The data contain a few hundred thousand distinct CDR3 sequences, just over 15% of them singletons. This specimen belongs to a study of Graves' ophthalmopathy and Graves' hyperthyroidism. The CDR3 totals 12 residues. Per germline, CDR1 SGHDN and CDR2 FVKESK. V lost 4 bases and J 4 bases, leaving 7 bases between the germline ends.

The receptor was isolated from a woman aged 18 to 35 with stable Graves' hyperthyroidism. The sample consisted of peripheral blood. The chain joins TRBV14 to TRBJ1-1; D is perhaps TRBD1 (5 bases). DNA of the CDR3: TGTGCCAGCAGCCGTGGGGGCACTGAAGCTTTCTAT. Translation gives CASSRGGTEAFY.